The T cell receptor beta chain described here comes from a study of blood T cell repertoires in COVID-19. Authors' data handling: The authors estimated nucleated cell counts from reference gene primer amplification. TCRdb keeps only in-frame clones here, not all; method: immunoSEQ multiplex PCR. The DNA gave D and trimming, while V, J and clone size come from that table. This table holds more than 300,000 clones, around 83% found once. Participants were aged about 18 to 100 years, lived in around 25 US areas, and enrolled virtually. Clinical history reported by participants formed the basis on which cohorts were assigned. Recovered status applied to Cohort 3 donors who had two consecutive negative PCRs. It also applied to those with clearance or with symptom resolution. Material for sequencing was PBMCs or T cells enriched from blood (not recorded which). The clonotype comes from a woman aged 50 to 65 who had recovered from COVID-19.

CDR3 protein: CASSESGFYNEQFF. Written as DNA, the CDR3 is TGTGCCAGTAGCGAATCAGGGTTCTACAATGAGCAGTTCTTC. The gene calls are TRBV19 and TRBJ2-1; possibly TRBD1 for D (5 bases). The CDR3 runs 14 residues. CDR1 LNHDA and CDR2 SQIVND come from the germline V gene (reference sequence). Between the trimmed V and J ends, which lost 6 bases and 3 bases, there was a span of 12 bases.